This T cell receptor (beta chain) came from a study of cytomegalovirus exposure and HLA in healthy donors. The overall study: In an earlier analysis, approximately 120 million unique TCR beta sequences were found from some 170 million T cells. Some 85 million unique TCRs, all from HLA-typed donors, were included in an early release of the data. General observations from the study: A prior analysis recorded that most TCR beta V segments were productive about 90% or about 30% of the time.

On this clone: The antigen remains undetermined.

The CDR3 runs 14 residues. Germline values: CDR1 SGHNT, CDR2 YYREEE (reference sequence). The V gene end was trimmed by 1 base and the J gene end by 5 bases; junction bases not matched to a gene: 4. A multiplex PCR was run with 60 Vbeta primers and 13 Jbeta primers. Only in-frame clones appear in the TCRdb table, and some are missing; sequencing was by immunoSEQ multiplex PCR. The sample lists approximately 160,000 clones; 77% were seen once. This TCR was sampled from a woman in her twenties or thirties in good health and CMV-seronegative. The chain uses TRBV5-4 and TRBJ2-5; 8 bases fit TRBD2. Sequencing was performed on PBMCs. The CDR3 reads CASSLREGRETQYF. The CDR3 DNA sequence: TGTGCCAGCAGCTTGCGGGAGGGCCGGGAGACCCAGTACTTC.